These 24 T cell receptor beta chains share one sample of origin, sequenced in a study of blood T cell repertoires in COVID-19. Clones were sequenced by immunoSEQ multiplex PCR, and TCRdb holds only the in-frame ones, with some missing. This table has 310,000 or so clones, 70% to 90% appearing once. The sequenced sample was PBMCs or T cells enriched from blood (not recorded which). The receptors here all came from a woman in her forties who had recovered from COVID-19.

The DNA for the CDR3 is TGTGCCAGCAGTCGGACCGGGACATTCGGGAACGAGCAGTACTTC. Translation gives CASSRTGTFGNEQYF. J is TRBJ2-7 and V is TRBV6-5; TRBD1 is a possible D gene (6 bases). Per the germline V gene, CDR1 is MNHEY and CDR2 is SVGAGI. The CDR3 runs to 15 residues. The V gene lost 5 bases and the J gene lost 5 bases, with 19 bases spanning the gap.

The chain carries TRBV30 and TRBJ1-2; D gene unclear. Germline CDR1 GTSNPN, CDR2 SVGIG (reference sequence). The CDR3 has 11 residues. V was trimmed by 5 bases and J by 2 bases, leaving 6 bases between them. The CDR3 DNA is TGTGCCTGGGGACTGAACTATGGCTACACCTTC. Its translation is CAWGLNYGYTF.

The chain has TRBV12-3 or TRBV12-4 and TRBJ1-1; no clear D. Trimming pared 4 bases from V and 1 base from J, leaving 7 bases between. There are 13 residues in the CDR3. CDR3 sequence reads: CASSSQQNTEAFF. The CDR3 bases are TGTGCCAGCAGTTCACAGCAGAACACTGAAGCTTTCTTT.

The gene calls are TRBV28 and TRBJ1-5, with 7 nucleotides matching TRBD1. CDR3 length: 15 amino acids. Germline V gives CDR1 MDHEN, CDR2 SYDVKM. V dropped 6 bases and J dropped 5; count of bases not matched to a gene: 10. The DNA for the CDR3 is TGTGCCAGCAGCCAGACAGGGTTGAGGTATCAGCCCCAGCATTTT. Translating gives CASSQTGLRYQPQHF.

V gene TRBV4-3 combines with J gene TRBJ2-6; 7 bases align to TRBD1. There are 17 residues in the CDR3. After removal of 4 bases from V and 4 bases from J, the junction contained 10 bases not matched to a gene. Germline-derived CDR1 and CDR2 are LGHNA and YSLEER. DNA of the CDR3: TGCGCCAGCAGCCGCGAGGGGGCGCCTTCCGGGGCCAACGTCCTGACTTTC. This codes for CASSREGAPSGANVLTF.

This clone was recorded once. This chain links TRBV12-3 or TRBV12-4 with TRBJ2-1, with 9 bases aligning to TRBD2. The CDR3 extends over 12 amino acids. The junction had 10 bases not matched to a gene; V was cut back by 8 bases and J by 14 bases. CDR3 amino acids: CASSTRRTSEFF. The CDR3 nucleotides read TGTGCCAGCTCCACTCGAAGGACTAGCGAGTTCTTC.

This chain connects TRBV29-1 to TRBJ2-7; perhaps TRBD1 as D (5 bases). The V and J ends lost 3 bases and 5 bases respectively, with 17 bases between them. From germline, CDR1 is SQVTM and CDR2 ANQGSEA. The CDR3 spans 14 residues. The CDR3 loop is CSVDLGQGFHEQYF. The DNA for the CDR3 is TGCAGCGTTGATTTGGGGCAGGGCTTCCACGAGCAGTACTTC.

This clone showed up just once. The rearrangement uses TRBV2 and TRBJ2-7, with 7 bases lining up with TRBD1. V lost 6 bases, J lost 0 bases, and 8 bases stayed unmatched. There are 15 residues in the CDR3. In germline, CDR1 is SNHLY, CDR2 FYNNEI. Here the CDR3 reads CASRAGTDRSYEQYF. CDR3 bases: TGTGCCAGCAGGGCCGGGACAGATCGCTCCTACGAGCAGTACTTC.

V is TRBV10-2 and J is TRBJ2-1, with 8 nucleotides matching TRBD1. Losses at the gene ends were 8 bases for V and 6 bases for J; bases not matched to a gene: 12. The germline gives CDR1 WSHSY, CDR2 SAAADI. This CDR3 is built from 15 residues. This CDR3 reads CASFYPQGAFNEQFF. The CDR3 DNA follows: TGCGCCAGCTTCTACCCCCAGGGGGCGTTCAATGAGCAGTTCTTC.

The rearrangement joins TRBV4-1 to TRBJ2-1, with 9 bases identical to TRBD1. The CDR3 totals 17 residues. V lost 3 bases to trimming and J lost 7 bases; unmatched junction nucleotides: 13. The germline V gene encodes CDR1 MGHRA and CDR2 YSYEKL. CDR3 region: CASSQWSQGAIGNEQFF. The CDR3 nucleotides read TGCGCCAGCAGCCAGTGGTCACAGGGGGCGATTGGGAATGAGCAGTTCTTC.

In regard to this clone: The junction departs from germline at one end; a sequencing error may be responsible. The V gene is TRBV7-7, the J gene TRBJ2-5, with TRBD2 matching 10 bases. The CDR3 covers 15 residues. The germline V gene encodes CDR1 SSHAT and CDR2 FNYEAQ (reference sequence). The CDR3 protein is CASSLVAGGGGTQYF. CDR3 coding DNA: TGTGCTAGCAGCTTAGTAGCGGGAGGAGGGGGGACCCAGTACTTC.

The genes are TRBV7-9 and TRBJ1-2; D may be TRBD1 (5 bases). The CDR3 length is 13 residues. Germline loops: CDR1 SEHNR, CDR2 FQNEAQ (reference sequence). V shed 1 base and J shed 7 bases, with 10 bases lying between them. The CDR3, as DNA: TGTGCCAGCAGCTTAGGGCAGACAGTTGGCTACACCTTC. The encoded protein is CASSLGQTVGYTF.

The V gene is TRBV30, the J gene TRBJ2-3; 10 bases map to TRBD1. J was trimmed by 0 bases and V by 8 bases; bases with no gene match: 5. Per the germline V gene, CDR1 is GTSNPN and CDR2 is SVGIG (reference sequence). The CDR3 length is 14 residues. CDR3 in amino acids: CAATGQGSTDTQYF. The CDR3 DNA reads TGTGCCGCTACGGGACAGGGGAGCACAGATACGCAGTATTTT.

As concerns this clone: Additional DNA sequences in this sample encode the identical CDR3. This chain links TRBV6-2 or TRBV6-3 with TRBJ2-2, with a possible D match to TRBD1 (5 bases). This CDR3 region has 13 residues. CDR1 is MNHEY and CDR2 is SVGEGT in the germline V gene. V lost 2 bases and J lost 5, with 6 bases in between. CDR3 DNA sequence: TGTGCCAGCAGTTACAGGGGAACCGGGGAGCTGTTTTTT. Translation: CASSYRGTGELFF.

The chain combines TRBV13 with TRBJ2-2; the match to TRBD2 covers 12 bases. The CDR3 runs 16 residues. Germline V gene sequence: CDR1 PRHDT, CDR2 FYEKMQ (reference sequence). V lost 4 bases to trimming and J lost 5 bases; unmatched junction nucleotides: 5. In DNA form, the CDR3 reads TGTGCCAGCAGCTCCTTGACTAGCGGGAGTACCGGGGAGCTGTTTTTT. Its protein is CASSSLTSGSTGELFF.

The V gene is TRBV4-1, the J gene TRBJ2-5; the match to TRBD2 covers 7 bases. The junction had 2 bases not matched to a gene; V was cut back by 0 bases and J by 4 bases. The CDR3 totals 14 residues. CDR1 is MGHRA and CDR2 is YSYEKL in the germline V gene. CDR3 sequence: CASSQEGRGETQYF. The CDR3 DNA is TGCGCCAGCAGCCAAGAGGGGAGGGGAGAGACCCAGTACTTC.

The gene calls are TRBV6-7 and TRBJ1-5, with 7 bases matching TRBD1. TRBV6-7 is filed as an ORF, its function uncertain. Trimming removed 7 bases from V and 2 bases from J; junction bases left unmatched: 5. The CDR3 consists of 14 residues. The CDR3 coding sequence is TGTGCCAGCACCAGTACAGGGGGCAATCAGCCCCAGCATTTT. It encodes CASTSTGGNQPQHF.

The chain carries TRBV27 and TRBJ1-5; D is unclear. The germline V gene encodes CDR1 MNHEY and CDR2 SMNVEV (reference sequence). The CDR3 is 17 residues long. V lost 5 bases, J lost 2 bases, and 19 bases lay in between. CDR3 in amino acids: CASSAAEEDWRNQPQHF. CDR3 nucleotides: TGTGCCAGCAGTGCGGCTGAGGAGGATTGGCGCAATCAGCCCCAGCATTTT.

The chain carries TRBV27 and TRBJ2-6; D unresolved. Germline loops: CDR1 MNHEY, CDR2 SMNVEV (reference sequence). The CDR3 is made up of 15 amino acids. Trimming removed 0 bases from V and 3 bases from J, with 6 bases in between. The CDR3 sequence: CASSLSTYGANVLTF. The CDR3 bases are TGTGCCAGCAGTTTATCGACTTATGGGGCCAACGTCCTGACTTTC.

This chain links TRBV3-1 (or the pseudogene TRBV3-2) with TRBJ2-1, with D possibly matching TRBD1 (5 bases). The V gene's germline CDR1 is LGHDT and CDR2 YNNKEL (reference sequence). The V end lost 0 bases, the J end lost 0 bases, and 6 bases lay between the germline ends. This CDR3 is 15 amino acids long. CDR3 sequence reads: CASSQEGLSYNEQFF. CDR3 sequence (DNA): TGTGCCAGCAGCCAAGAGGGGCTCTCCTACAATGAGCAGTTCTTC.

J is TRBJ1-6 and V is TRBV28; 10 bases fit TRBD1. Germline assignment: CDR1 MDHEN and CDR2 SYDVKM. After removal of 3 bases from V and 8 bases from J, the junction contained 4 bases not matched to a gene. The CDR3 is made up of 15 amino acids. This CDR3 is CASSLSGTGDSPLHF. The CDR3 DNA is TGTGCCAGCAGTTTGAGTGGGACAGGGGATTCACCCCTCCACTTT.

J is TRBJ1-1 and V is TRBV7-2, with 9 bases fitting TRBD1. Trimming at V came to 5 bases and at J to 1 base, leaving 8 bases not matched to a gene. Germline CDR1 is SGHTA and CDR2 is FQGNSA. This CDR3 spans 16 amino acids. CDR3 sequence reads: CASSHSQGQGNTEAFF. The CDR3 nucleotides are TGTGCCAGCAGCCACAGCCAGGGACAGGGGAACACTGAAGCTTTCTTT.

The chain joins TRBV11-2 to TRBJ1-4; 7 bases are a match to TRBD1. Trimming took 5 bases from V and 8 from J; bases not matched to a gene: 5. Germline V gene sequence: CDR1 SGHAT, CDR2 FQNNGV. The length of the CDR3 is 13 residues. This CDR3 reads CASSPGGGEKLFF. The DNA for the CDR3 is TGTGCCAGCAGCCCTGGAGGGGGCGAAAAACTGTTTTTT.

V usage is TRBV5-1 and J usage is TRBJ2-7; perhaps TRBD2 as D (5 bases). CDR1 is SGHRS, CDR2 YFSETQ, per germline. This CDR3 comprises 15 residues. Trimming cost V 0 bases and J 5 bases, with 15 bases left between them. Here the CDR3 DNA reads TGCGCCAGCAGCTTGGTCAGCCCGGGGATAAACGAGCAGTACTTC. This encodes CASSLVSPGINEQYF.